A single sample is the source of the 26 T cell receptor beta chains below, sequenced in a study of T cell responses to AZD1222 COVID-19 vaccine. Sequenced by immunoSEQ multiplex PCR; TCRdb stores in-frame clones only, minus some. Of 60,000 to 75,000 clones in the sample, approximately 80% were seen once. Material: peripheral blood, obtained on day 0 of AZD1222 vaccination. These receptors all come from an adult in good health.

The chain employs TRBV6-2 or TRBV6-3 and TRBJ2-3; D remains unclear. The germline gives CDR1 MNHEY, CDR2 SVGEGT. The CDR3 is made up of 16 amino acids. V was trimmed by 5 bases and J by 0 bases, leaving 15 bases between them. The CDR3 loop reads CASSRLMVSSTDTQYF. The CDR3 DNA reads TGTGCCAGCAGTCGGTTAATGGTTTCTAGCACAGATACGCAGTATTTT.

The rearrangement uses TRBV12-3 or TRBV12-4 and TRBJ2-3; no clear D. V was pared by 1 base and J by 6 bases, with 5 bases between. There are 12 residues in the CDR3. The CDR3 DNA reads as TGTGCCAGCAGTTTAGTGCTGGATACGCAGTATTTT. Protein product: CASSLVLDTQYF.

This clone showed up just a few times. The chain combines TRBV15 with TRBJ1-2; 9 bases line up with TRBD1. CDR1 is LNHNV and CDR2 is YYDKDF in the germline V gene (reference sequence). V shed 4 bases and J 8 bases; nucleotides not matched to a gene: 11. This CDR3 comprises 15 residues. As DNA, the CDR3 is TGTGCCACCAGCAATCTGGGACAGGGCCCTTTAGGCTACACCTTC. Translation: CATSNLGQGPLGYTF.

This chain links TRBV28 with TRBJ1-2; 8 bases agree with TRBD1. CDR1 and CDR2 (germline): MDHEN, SYDVKM. There are 14 residues in the CDR3. The trim removed 5 bases at V and 6 bases at J, leaving 8 bases unmatched. CDR3: CASSDPTGVDGYTF. The DNA of the CDR3 is TGTGCCAGCAGTGATCCGACAGGGGTAGATGGCTACACCTTC.

The chain recombines TRBV7-2 with TRBJ2-1, with TRBD2 identical over 9 bases. Looked up from germline, CDR1 is SGHTA and CDR2 is FQGNSA. The CDR3 runs 15 residues. With V trimmed by 4 bases and J by 2 bases, 3 bases remained unmatched. CDR3 nucleotide sequence: TGTGCCAGCAGCTGGTCTAGCGGGGCCTACAATGAGCAGTTCTTC. Protein: CASSWSSGAYNEQFF.

The chain combines TRBV7-8 with TRBJ1-5; weak D call: TRBD1 (5 bases). CDR3 size: 16 residues. Between the trimmed V and J ends, which lost 1 base and 6 bases, there was a span of 16 bases. CDR1 is SGHVS, CDR2 FQNEAQ, per germline. The CDR3 spells CASSLGGRTVGQPQHF. CDR3 DNA: TGTGCCAGCAGCTTAGGGGGACGGACCGTGGGTCAGCCCCAGCATTTT.

This clone came up once. The chain carries TRBV7-8 and TRBJ1-3; the D is unclear. The CDR3 is 15 amino acids. CDR1 and CDR2 from the germline V gene are SGHVS and FQNEAQ. V was shortened by 0 bases and J by 4 bases, with 10 bases between the two germline ends. CDR3 in DNA: TGTGCCAGCAGCTTAGCGCTTCAGGTCGGAAACACCATATATTTT. Amino acids: CASSLALQVGNTIYF. Complete variable domain (other parts from reference TRBV7-8 and TRBJ1-3): GAGVSQSPRYKVAKRGQDVALRCDPISGHVSLFWYQQALGQGPEFLTYFQNEAQLDKSGLPSDRFFAERPEGSVSTLKIQRTQQEDSAVYLCASSLALQVGNTIYFGEGSWLTVV.

The chain joins TRBV5-1 to TRBJ1-6; no definite D call. Per germline, CDR1 SGHRS and CDR2 YFSETQ. V was shortened by 0 bases and J by 6 bases, with 7 bases between the two germline ends. CDR3 length equals 14 residues. The CDR3 spells CASSLDGFNSPLHF. The CDR3 bases are TGCGCCAGCAGCTTGGACGGGTTTAATTCACCCCTCCACTTT.

The V gene is TRBV7-2, the J gene TRBJ1-6, with D tentatively TRBD1 (6 bases). The germline gives CDR1 SGHTA, CDR2 FQGNSA. Trimming stripped 5 bases from V and 6 bases from J, with 14 bases between. The CDR3 loop spans 15 amino acids. This chain's CDR3 is CASSQLQGSNSPLHF. The CDR3 DNA follows: TGTGCCAGCAGCCAATTACAGGGAAGTAATTCACCCCTCCACTTT. The full variable domain, with the rest looked up from reference TRBV7-2 and TRBJ1-6, is GAGVSQSPSNKVTEKGKDVELRCDPISGHTALYWYRQSLGQGLEFLIYFQGNSAPDKSGLPSDRFSAERTGGSVSTLTIQRTQQEDSAVYLCASSQLQGSNSPLHFGNGTRLTVT.

The rearrangement joins TRBV5-8 to TRBJ2-5; 9 bases match TRBD2. Looked up from germline, CDR1 is SGHTS and CDR2 is YDEGEE. CDR3 length: 17 residues. The V segment lost 4 bases and the J segment 0 bases; nucleotides outside the gene matches: 10. DNA of the CDR3: TGTGCCAGCAGCCCAGGACTAGCGATGGGGTACCAAGAGACCCAGTACTTC. It codes for CASSPGLAMGYQETQYF.

The V gene is TRBV30, the J gene TRBJ1-6; TRBD1 might be the D (5 bases). V was cut by 5 bases and J by 6 bases, with 14 bases left in between. The CDR3 consists of 14 residues. Germline values: CDR1 GTSNPN, CDR2 SVGIG (reference sequence). The CDR3, as DNA: TGTGCCTGGGGCCCCCCTGGGGGTAATTCACCCCTCCACTTT. It codes for CAWGPPGGNSPLHF. Combining the CDR3 with reference TRBV30 and TRBJ1-6 gives the whole variable domain SQTIHQWPATLVQPVGSPLSLECTVEGTSNPNLYWYRQAAGRGLQLLFYSVGIGQISSEVPQNLSASRPQDRQFILSSKKLLLSDSGFYLCAWGPPGGNSPLHFGNGTRLTVT.

The rearrangement uses TRBV5-3 and TRBJ2-7; 7 bases match TRBD1. TRBV5-3 is classed as an ORF, of uncertain function. V shed 4 bases and J 0 bases; nucleotides not matched to a gene: 10. CDR3 length: 16 amino acids. The CDR3 here is CARSVDRAHLSYEQYF. CDR3 DNA sequence: TGTGCCAGAAGCGTAGACAGGGCCCACCTCTCCTACGAGCAGTACTTC.

This clone was seen once. The rearrangement links TRBV5-1 to TRBJ1-2; weak D call: TRBD1 (6 bases). Germline loops: CDR1 SGHRS, CDR2 YFSETQ. Trimming removed 4 bases from V and 8 bases from J, with 21 bases in between. The CDR3 is 15 amino acids. As DNA, the CDR3 is TGCGCCAGCAGCCCAGGGACACCGAATTTACGAGGCTACACCTTC. The encoded protein is CASSPGTPNLRGYTF.

The V and J genes are TRBV11-3 and TRBJ1-2; D is undetermined. V lost 1 base and J 7 bases, leaving 7 bases between the germline ends. Germline loops: CDR1 SGHNT, CDR2 YENEEA. The length of the CDR3 is 12 residues. The CDR3 protein is CASSLVEGGYTF. For the CDR3, the DNA is TGTGCCAGCAGCTTAGTAGAGGGTGGCTACACCTTC.

This clone was observed a few times. The rearrangement uses TRBV2 and TRBJ2-1, with no clear D. Germline-derived CDR1 and CDR2 are SNHLY and FYNNEI. This CDR3 is 14 amino acids long. The V end was cut by 3 bases, the J end by 2 bases, with 8 bases between. The CDR3 is CASSELVTYNEQFF. The CDR3 region has the DNA TGTGCCAGCAGTGAGTTAGTTACCTACAATGAGCAGTTCTTC.

CDR3 protein: CASSLAQMGANNSPLHF. CDR3 nucleotide sequence: TGCGCCAGCAGCTTGGCCCAAATGGGGGCCAATAATTCACCCCTCCACTTT. V gene TRBV5-1 combines with J gene TRBJ1-6; D is perhaps TRBD1 (6 bases). The length of the CDR3 is 17 residues. Germline-derived CDR1 and CDR2 are SGHRS and YFSETQ. V lost 0 bases and J 5 bases, leaving 15 bases between the germline ends.

The chain joins TRBV7-2 to TRBJ2-1; D perhaps matches TRBD1 (6 bases). The CDR3 has 13 amino acids. V was shortened by 2 bases and J by 9 bases, with 11 bases between the two germline ends. From germline, CDR1 is SGHTA and CDR2 FQGNSA. The CDR3 is CASSLNSRGEQFF. The CDR3 DNA follows: TGTGCCAGCAGCTTAAATAGCAGGGGTGAGCAGTTCTTC.

The rearrangement links TRBV7-8 to TRBJ1-2; D gene ambiguous. CDR3 length: 15 amino acids. Germline CDR1 reads SGHVS; CDR2 reads FQNEAQ. V was shortened by 6 bases and J by 5 bases, with 19 bases between the two germline ends. The CDR3 loop reads CASSPRRSGTYGYTF. DNA of the CDR3: TGTGCCAGCAGTCCACGGAGGTCAGGAACTTATGGCTACACCTTC.

The chain couples TRBV21-1 to TRBJ2-7; TRBD2 is taken as the D call from the table, unchecked against the DNA. TRBV21-1 is deemed a pseudogene. The CDR3 contains 16 residues. The CDR3 nucleotides are TGTGCCAGCAGCTGGACTCCGGGACTAGAAGTCAACGAGCAGTACGTC. It is translated as CASSWTPGLEVNEQYV.

The chain recombines TRBV11-2 with TRBJ2-7; 10 bases are shared with TRBD1. V was pared by 5 bases and J by 2 bases, with 9 bases of the junction left unmatched. This CDR3 is built from 16 residues. Germline CDR1 SGHAT, CDR2 FQNNGV. CDR3 protein: CASSALEGQGPYEQYV. CDR3 coding DNA: TGTGCCAGCAGCGCTTTGGAGGGACAGGGGCCCTACGAGCAGTACGTC.

This chain uses TRBV6-5 with TRBJ1-2, with a tentative D call TRBD1 (5 bases). The CDR3 spans 15 residues. V shed 8 bases and J shed 4 bases, with 20 bases lying between them. CDR1 MNHEY and CDR2 SVGAGI come from the germline V gene. CDR3 coding DNA: TGTGCCAGCTCTCAAGGCAGGGTCACCTTCTATGGCTACACCTTC. Amino acids: CASSQGRVTFYGYTF.

The rearrangement links TRBV7-3 to TRBJ2-3; 7 nucleotides align to TRBD2. Trimming took 4 bases from V and 0 from J; bases not matched to a gene: 7. This CDR3 comprises 16 residues. Germline V CDR1 and CDR2: SGHTA, FQGTGA. The CDR3: CASSSQISGSTDTQYF. Written as DNA, the CDR3 is TGTGCCAGCAGCTCGCAAATTAGCGGGAGCACAGATACGCAGTATTTT.

This rearrangement joins TRBV28 to TRBJ1-5; unclear D gene. Trimming left V 2 bases short and J 11 bases short, with 10 bases between. The germline V gene encodes CDR1 MDHEN and CDR2 SYDVKM. The CDR3 loop spans 12 amino acids. In nucleotides, the CDR3 is TGTGCCAGCAGTTTAGAGATCGGGACCCAGCATTTT. Protein: CASSLEIGTQHF.

The chain combines TRBV19 with TRBJ2-7; the D is unclear. This CDR3 has 12 amino acids. The V end was cut by 6 bases, the J end by 5 bases, with 11 bases between. The germline CDR1 and CDR2 sequences are LNHDA and SQIVND (reference sequence). The CDR3 nucleotides are TGTGCCAGTAGAGGGCGTGATGACGAGCAGTACTTC. Encoded protein: CASRGRDDEQYF.

V and J are TRBV7-2 and TRBJ2-2; a possible D gene is TRBD1 (5 bases). The CDR3 has 16 amino acids. Per germline, CDR1 SGHTA and CDR2 FQGNSA. V gave up 5 bases and J gave up 3 bases, with 16 bases separating them. CDR3 amino acids: CASSHRTGFHTGELFF. As DNA, the CDR3 is TGTGCCAGCAGCCACAGGACGGGTTTTCACACCGGGGAGCTGTTTTTT.

The V and J genes are TRBV10-3 and TRBJ2-7, with 9 bases matching TRBD1. V lost 7 bases, J lost 3 bases, and 22 bases stayed unmatched. CDR1 and CDR2 from the germline V gene are ENHRY and SYGVKD. The CDR3 is made up of 19 amino acids. The DNA of the CDR3 is TGTGCCATCATTATACGGGACAGGGTCAGCGGTGGTGGCTTCTACGAGCAGTACTTC. It yields the protein CAIIIRDRVSGGGFYEQYF.